This T cell receptor (beta chain) was recovered during a study of shared clonotypes between healthy human individuals. CD45RO-negative, CCR7-positively selected cells formed the naive CD8 fraction, excluding terminally differentiated effector memory CD45RA+ cells. The donors were all Caucasian adults (living in Nashville, Tennessee). The data were produced by immunoSEQ multiplex PCR, yet TCRdb's version contains in-frame clones alone and is incomplete. Among about 820,000 clones listed, 80% to 95% were seen once. Trimming took off 4 bases at V and 5 bases at J, with 8 bases between the two ends. The germline CDR1 and CDR2 sequences are MGHRA and YSYEKL. CDR3 length: 12 residues.

V usage is TRBV4-1 and J usage is TRBJ2-5; D is possibly TRBD1 (5 bases). The sequence was obtained from a man aged 30 to 45 in good health. The sample consisted of naive CD8+ T cells sorted from blood. As DNA, the CDR3 is TGCGCCAGCAGCCCCGCAGGGGAGACCCAGTACTTC. It specifies CASSPAGETQYF.